Shown below are 29 T cell receptor beta chains from a single sample sequenced in a study of human T cells and chemical hapten exposure (dated by TCRdb to the early 2020s). The time point label for this specimen denotes: pre-sensitization, week 0. The intended sense of this specimen's treatment or condition label: therapeutic diphenylcyclopropenone sensitization with weekly scalp DPC. The library was obtained by RACE. TCRdb names NextSeq 500 as the instrument used. The public reads were reanalyzed by TCRdb: fastp trimming at Q25, MiXCR alignment, in-frame beta chains only. Identical CDR3 protein sequences are pooled into one entry, listed with their most common genes and DNA. The sample has 300,000 to 450,000 distinct CDR3 sequences on record, 4.5% to 5.5% of them singletons. Of the sample, 2.6% falls within the top ten clones. The material sequenced was whole blood, taken in connection with sensitization to the hapten diphenylcyclopropenone (DPC). These receptors came from a woman in her 50s with alopecia areata. Some clones in this sample may be carry-over from other donors' samples.

The chain has TRBV6-6 and TRBJ2-1; 8 bases align to TRBD1. CDR3 size: 12 residues. V shed 4 bases, J shed 8 bases, and the junction held 1 base outside the gene matches. Germline assignment: CDR1 MNHNY and CDR2 SVGAGI (reference sequence). The CDR3 here is CASSSQGDEQFF. The CDR3 DNA reads TGTGCCAGCAGTTCACAGGGGGATGAGCAGTTCTTC.

To note about this clonotype: This could be a read error, since a much larger clone is one nucleotide away. The rearrangement uses TRBV10-3 and TRBJ2-7; perhaps TRBD2 as D (5 bases). The CDR3 contains 13 residues. The germline V gene encodes CDR1 ENHRY and CDR2 SYGVKD. Written as DNA, the CDR3 is TGTGCCATCAGTGAGCCTAGCTCCTACGAGCAGAACTTC. Its protein product is CAISEPSSYEQNF.

This clonotype appeared a few times. The rearrangement uses TRBV7-9 and TRBJ1-4; the match to TRBD1 covers 7 bases. The CDR3 sequence is 15 residues long. Losses at the gene ends were 4 bases for V and 2 bases for J; bases not matched to a gene: 4. Germline V gene lookup returns CDR1 SEHNR and CDR2 FQNEAQ (reference sequence). The DNA of the CDR3 is TGTGCCAGCAGCTCTACAGGGGATACTAATGAAAAACTGTTTTTT. This gives the protein CASSSTGDTNEKLFF.

V usage is TRBV21-1 and J usage is TRBJ2-1; the listed D gene, TRBD2, was not tested against the DNA. TRBV21-1 is a documented pseudogene. The CDR3 runs 18 residues. The CDR3: CASSKCFRTSPSYNEQFF. CDR3 in DNA: TGTGCCAGCAGCAAATGTTTCCGGACTAGCCCTTCCTACAATGAGCAGTTCTTC.

This clonotype was recorded many times. This chain joins TRBV29-1 and TRBJ1-1; weak D call: TRBD1 (6 bases). CDR1 SQVTM and CDR2 ANQGSEA come from the germline V gene. Deletions cut 3 bases from V and 1 base from J, with 15 bases between. The CDR3 consists of 15 residues. The CDR3, as DNA: TGCAGCGTTGATGCGGGGGGGGCCCAGAACACTGAAGCTTTCTTT. It translates to CSVDAGGAQNTEAFF.

This clonotype was counted ten times or more. J is TRBJ2-5 and V is TRBV13; 7 bases are shared with TRBD1. V trimming: 5 bases; J trimming: 4 bases; junction bases outside the gene matches: 7. This CDR3 has 14 residues. Germline CDR1 reads PRHDT; CDR2 reads FYEKMQ (reference sequence). DNA of the CDR3: TGTGCCAGCAGCACCCCGACAGGGACAGAGACCCAGTACTTC. This sequence encodes CASSTPTGTETQYF.

This clonotype was observed many times. This chain links TRBV20-1 with TRBJ2-2, with a possible D match to TRBD1 (6 bases). With 0 bases removed from V and 4 bases from J, the gap between germline ends came to 12 bases. The CDR3 covers 15 residues. Germline CDR1 DFQATT, CDR2 SNEGSKA (reference sequence). Here the CDR3 DNA reads TGCAGTGCTAGAGAAGGGGGATCAGGCACCGGGGAGCTGTTTTTT. It is translated as CSAREGGSGTGELFF.

This clonotype showed up many times. The chain combines TRBV12-3 or TRBV12-4 with TRBJ2-1, with TRBD2 as a possible D gene (6 bases). CDR3 size: 16 residues. Trimming removed 1 base at V and 5 bases at J, with 15 bases between. The CDR3 protein is CASSLVASARNNEQFF. DNA of the CDR3: TGTGCCAGCAGTTTAGTTGCTAGCGCCCGCAACAATGAGCAGTTCTTC.

J is TRBJ1-2 and V is TRBV28; tentative D call: TRBD1 (5 bases). V lost 5 bases, J lost 0 bases, and 10 bases lay in between. Germline loops: CDR1 MDHEN, CDR2 SYDVKM. The CDR3 is 14 amino acids. CDR3 sequence (DNA): TGTGCCAGCAGTCCGCCAGGGACTAACTATGGCTACACCTTC. Amino acid sequence: CASSPPGTNYGYTF.

The sample holds many counts of this clonotype. This rearrangement joins TRBV27 to TRBJ2-7; 9 positions match TRBD1. The V segment lost 2 bases and the J segment 1 base; nucleotides outside the gene matches: 12. Germline V CDR1 and CDR2: MNHEY, SMNVEV (reference sequence). This CDR3 has 18 residues. The CDR3 DNA follows: TGTGCCAGCAGTTTACGGGGCGGGACAGGGATCGTATCCTACGAGCAGTACTTC. Its protein product is CASSLRGGTGIVSYEQYF.

The chain employs TRBV29-1 and TRBJ1-2; 10 nucleotides align to TRBD1. This CDR3 has 13 residues. The V segment lost 7 bases and the J segment 8 bases; nucleotides outside the gene matches: 10. The germline gives CDR1 SQVTM, CDR2 ANQGSEA. CDR3 DNA sequence: TGCAGCGCCGGGGGGACAGGGGAGCAGGGCTACACCTTC. Translation gives CSAGGTGEQGYTF. The entire variable domain, with the rest obtained from reference TRBV29-1 and TRBJ1-2, is as follows: SAVISQKPSRDICQRGTSLTIQCQVDSQVTMMFWYRQQPGQSLTLIATANQGSEATYESGFVIDKFPISRPNLTFSTLTVSNMSPEDSSIYLCSAGGTGEQGYTFGSGTRLTVV.

This clonotype appeared many times. The chain employs TRBV20-1 and TRBJ2-1, with TRBD2 matching 9 bases. In germline, CDR1 is DFQATT, CDR2 SNEGSKA (reference sequence). The V and J ends lost 2 bases and 5 bases, in that order; junction bases with no gene match: 4. The CDR3 length is 14 residues. Written as DNA, the CDR3 is TGCAGTGCTAGACTAGCGGGGAAGGACAATGAGCAGTTCTTC. It encodes CSARLAGKDNEQFF.

This clonotype came up many times. V gene TRBV20-1 combines with J gene TRBJ2-3; D possibly matches TRBD1 or TRBD2 (5 bases each). The CDR3 runs 14 residues. In germline, CDR1 is DFQATT, CDR2 SNEGSKA (reference sequence). The V end was cut by 2 bases, the J end by 1 base, with 10 bases between. CDR3 in amino acids: CSARRDPRTDTQYF. The DNA for the CDR3 is TGCAGTGCTAGACGGGACCCGCGCACAGATACGCAGTATTTT.

This clonotype has a count of ten or more. The CDR3 loop is CASSQEWTRRDTQYF. CDR3 coding DNA: TGTGCCAGCAGCCAAGAATGGACTCGGAGGGATACGCAGTATTTT. This rearrangement joins TRBV3-1 to TRBJ2-3; D might be TRBD2 (5 bases). Germline V gene sequence: CDR1 LGHDT, CDR2 YNNKEL (reference sequence). The CDR3 sequence is 15 residues long. Trimming stripped 0 bases from V and 6 bases from J, with 13 bases between.

This clonotype has ten or more counts. The V call is TRBV11-2, the J call TRBJ2-5, with D unclear. Trimming took off 0 bases at V and 0 bases at J, with 2 bases between the two ends. The CDR3 consists of 13 residues. Per germline, CDR1 SGHAT and CDR2 FQNNGV. The CDR3 bases are TGTGCCAGCAGCTTAGAGTACCAAGAGACCCAGTACTTC. Its protein product is CASSLEYQETQYF.

This clonotype was seen a handful of times. The chain has TRBV28 and TRBJ1-1; D gene uncertain. CDR3 length: 12 amino acids. The germline V gene has CDR1 MDHEN and CDR2 SYDVKM. V lost 6 bases and J 3 bases, leaving 8 bases between the germline ends. The CDR3 loop is CASRPTHTEAFF. The CDR3 nucleotides read TGTGCCAGCAGACCTACTCACACTGAAGCTTTCTTT.

This clonotype has just a few counts. The V call is TRBV2, the J call TRBJ1-2; D is uncertain. The CDR3 loop spans 11 amino acids. Trimming took 9 bases from V and 6 from J, leaving 11 bases between them. Germline CDR1 and CDR2: SNHLY and FYNNEI. This chain's CDR3 is CARAQINGYTF. CDR3 sequence (DNA): TGTGCCAGGGCCCAGATCAATGGCTACACCTTC.

This clonotype has at least ten counts. The V call is TRBV29-1, the J call TRBJ2-1; D possibly uses TRBD1 or TRBD2 (5 bases each). Germline V gene lookup returns CDR1 SQVTM and CDR2 ANQGSEA. CDR3 length: 14 amino acids. V was shortened by 2 bases and J by 0 bases, with 8 bases between the two germline ends. CDR3 DNA sequence: TGCAGCGTTGAATCAGGGAGCTCCTACAATGAGCAGTTCTTC. Protein sequence: CSVESGSSYNEQFF.

V gene TRBV7-2 combines with J gene TRBJ2-5; D remains ambiguous. V was trimmed by 5 bases and J by 4 bases, leaving 14 bases between them. The CDR3 length is 14 residues. Germline V gene sequence: CDR1 SGHTA, CDR2 FQGNSA. The CDR3 sequence: CASSPPPAGETQYF. As DNA, the CDR3 is TGTGCCAGCAGCCCCCCTCCGGCAGGAGAGACCCAGTACTTC.

This clonotype was detected many times. CDR3 sequence: CASGFGGWYGTDTQYF. The DNA for the CDR3 is TGTGCCAGCGGATTCGGGGGATGGTACGGCACAGATACGCAGTATTTT. The rearrangement joins TRBV27 to TRBJ2-3, with D perhaps TRBD2 (6 bases). V lost 8 bases, J lost 1 base, and 19 bases lay in between. Germline values: CDR1 MNHEY, CDR2 SMNVEV (reference sequence). The CDR3 covers 16 residues.

This clonotype was recorded many times. The J gene is TRBJ2-2, the V gene TRBV10-2, with D unclear. V gave up 4 bases and J gave up 8 bases, with 5 bases separating them. CDR1 and CDR2 from the germline V gene are WSHSY and SAAADI. The CDR3 length is 11 residues. The CDR3: CASSGGGELFF. The CDR3 DNA follows: TGCGCCAGCAGTGGGGGAGGGGAGCTGTTTTTT.

This clonotype was seen a handful of times. This chain uses TRBV29-1 with TRBJ1-4; 8 positions agree with TRBD1. V was pared by 5 bases and J by 3 bases, with 5 bases of the junction left unmatched. The CDR3 contains 14 residues. In germline, CDR1 is SQVTM, CDR2 ANQGSEA. The CDR3 sequence: CSVRTGRANEKLFF. CDR3 in DNA: TGCAGCGTTCGGACAGGGCGGGCTAATGAAAAACTGTTTTTT.

This clonotype showed up many times. The chain carries TRBV27 and TRBJ1-5; 12 bases match TRBD1. The length of the CDR3 is 18 residues. V was pared by 5 bases and J by 1 base, with 9 bases of the junction left unmatched. Germline V gives CDR1 MNHEY, CDR2 SMNVEV (reference sequence). The CDR3 sequence is CASSPGTGGAVSNQPQHF. CDR3 nucleotide sequence: TGTGCCAGCAGTCCGGGGACAGGGGGCGCGGTGAGCAATCAGCCCCAGCATTTT.

This chain uses TRBV29-1 with TRBJ2-1; D not certain. Germline lookup yields CDR1 SQVTM and CDR2 ANQGSEA. V gave up 4 bases and J gave up 4 bases, with 5 bases separating them. The CDR3 is 11 amino acids. In nucleotides, the CDR3 is TGCAGCGTTGCAGAATACAATGAGCAGTTCTTC. This sequence encodes CSVAEYNEQFF.

This clonotype was observed many times. This chain uses TRBV13 with TRBJ2-2, with 8 bases lining up with TRBD1. V gave up 5 bases and J gave up 5 bases; unmatched junction bases: 4. CDR1 is PRHDT, CDR2 FYEKMQ, per germline (reference sequence). This CDR3 has 14 residues. CDR3 in amino acids: CASSLDRATGELFF. In DNA form, the CDR3 reads TGTGCCAGCAGCCTGGACAGGGCGACCGGGGAGCTGTTTTTT.

The sample holds many counts of this clonotype. The CDR3 loop is CASSQDPLGTGDSYNEQFF. In DNA, the CDR3 is TGCGCCAGCAGCCAAGATCCGTTGGGAACGGGGGACTCCTACAATGAGCAGTTCTTC. This chain uses TRBV4-3 with TRBJ2-1, with D possibly being TRBD2 (6 bases). CDR1 is LGHNA, CDR2 YSLEER, per germline. V gave up 0 bases and J gave up 0 bases, with 18 bases separating them. The length of the CDR3 is 19 residues.

The genes are TRBV7-2 and TRBJ1-3; D is perhaps TRBD1 (5 bases). Trimming took 5 bases from V and 0 from J, leaving 14 bases between them. Germline V CDR1 and CDR2: SGHTA, FQGNSA. This CDR3 contains 16 residues. CDR3 residues: CASSLLSRVSGNTIYF. The CDR3 nucleotides read TGTGCCAGCAGCCTCTTAAGCAGGGTCTCTGGAAACACCATATATTTT.

This clonotype was recorded once. A much more abundant neighbour one base away suggests this may be a read error. V gene TRBV11-2 combines with J gene TRBJ1-6; D is perhaps TRBD1 (5 bases). CDR3 length: 13 amino acids. CDR1 SGHAT and CDR2 FQNNGV come from the germline V gene. The V and J ends lost 10 bases and 7 bases respectively, with 14 bases between them. CDR3: CAIRDSSNSPLHF. The CDR3 DNA sequence: TGTGCCATCAGGGATTCTAGCAATTCACCCCTCCACTTT.

This clonotype was detected only a few times. The rearrangement uses TRBV20-1 and TRBJ2-3; no definite D call. This CDR3 is 14 amino acids long. CDR1 is DFQATT, CDR2 SNEGSKA, per germline (reference sequence). The V end was cut by 1 base, the J end by 0 bases, with 8 bases between. DNA of the CDR3: TGCAGTGCTAGAGCCGGTTCTAGCACAGATACGCAGTATTTT. This codes for CSARAGSSTDTQYF.